This entry lists 15 T cell receptor beta chains sequenced from one sample in a study of CD8 T cells in Susac syndrome. An input of 0.5 to 1 ug of RNA was subjected to reverse transcription using random hexamers. MiXCR, run by TCRdb on the immunoSEQ multiplex PCR reads, gives a single entry per CDR3 protein. The data show almost 450,000 distinct CDR3 sequences, with approximately 85% seen just once and about 0.12% held by the top ten. The sample consisted of CD8+ T cells from PBMCs. All receptors derive from a human donor with multiple sclerosis.

This chain links TRBV27 with TRBJ2-2; D remains ambiguous. The germline CDR1 and CDR2 sequences are MNHEY and SMNVEV (reference sequence). V was trimmed by 3 bases and J by 7 bases, leaving 3 bases between them. The CDR3 is 11 residues long. As DNA, the CDR3 is TGTGCCAGCAGTTTTTACGGGGAGCTGTTTTTT. This encodes CASSFYGELFF.

V usage is TRBV7-9 and J usage is TRBJ2-7; 10 nucleotides line up with TRBD2. Trimming at V came to 5 bases and at J to 6 bases, leaving 7 bases not matched to a gene. The CDR3 is made up of 14 amino acids. CDR1 is SEHNR and CDR2 is FQNEAQ in the germline V gene (reference sequence). The CDR3 protein is CASSQASGSVEQYF. The CDR3 coding sequence is TGTGCCAGCAGCCAGGCTAGCGGGAGTGTCGAGCAGTACTTC.

Written as DNA, the CDR3 is TGTGCCAGCAGTTACTCGTGGCAGGGTAATGAAAAACTGTTTTTT. Amino acids: CASSYSWQGNEKLFF. V gene TRBV6-5 combines with J gene TRBJ1-4; a weak D match, TRBD1 (5 bases). Germline V gene sequence: CDR1 MNHEY, CDR2 SVGAGI. Trimming pared 0 bases from V and 4 bases from J, leaving 9 bases between. This CDR3 contains 15 residues.

The genes are TRBV4-1 and TRBJ2-5; perhaps TRBD2 as D (6 bases). Trimming removed 1 base at V and 7 bases at J, with 16 bases between. The germline gives CDR1 MGHRA, CDR2 YSYEKL. The CDR3 is made up of 15 amino acids. The CDR3 spells CASSQGTTLGGTQYF. The CDR3 bases are TGCGCCAGCAGCCAAGGGACTACCCTCGGGGGGACCCAGTACTTC.

The genes are TRBV27 and TRBJ2-2, with D possibly being TRBD2 (5 bases). The germline V gene has CDR1 MNHEY and CDR2 SMNVEV (reference sequence). This CDR3 is built from 14 residues. Trimming stripped 3 bases from V and 1 base from J, with 6 bases between. The CDR3 sequence: CASSFGLNTGELFF. For the CDR3, the DNA is TGTGCCAGCAGTTTCGGACTGAACACCGGGGAGCTGTTTTTT.

The chain links TRBV19 to TRBJ2-7; either TRBD1 or TRBD2 may supply D (5 bases each). This CDR3 contains 14 residues. CDR1 is LNHDA and CDR2 is SQIVND in the germline V gene (reference sequence). V dropped 3 bases and J dropped 3 bases, with 12 bases sitting between them. The CDR3 DNA is TGTGCCAGTAGTATCGGGGCAGGATACTACGAGCAGTACTTC. Protein: CASSIGAGYYEQYF. Filled out from reference TRBV19 and TRBJ2-7, the complete variable domain reads DGGITQSPKYLFRKEGQNVTLSCEQNLNHDAMYWYRQDPGQGLRLIYYSQIVNDFQKGDIAEGYSVSREKKESFPLTVTSAQKNPTAFYLCASSIGAGYYEQYFGPGTRLTVT.

For the CDR3, the DNA is TGTGCCAGCAGCCCTCGGGCGGGAAGGCTTCAAGAGACCCAGTACTTC. As protein: CASSPRAGRLQETQYF. The chain uses TRBV3-1 and TRBJ2-5, with TRBD2 as a possible D gene (6 bases). From germline, CDR1 is LGHDT and CDR2 YNNKEL (reference sequence). V was trimmed by 4 bases and J by 2 bases, leaving 17 bases between them. This CDR3 has 16 amino acids.

This clonotype was observed a few times. Sequence at one end of the junction differs from germline and may be a read error. For the CDR3, the DNA is TGTGCCAGTAGTTTTGGGACAGGGCACACTGAAGCTTTCTTT. This sequence encodes CASSFGTGHTEAFF. The chain is built from TRBV27 and TRBJ1-1; TRBD1 matches 9 bases. This CDR3 spans 14 amino acids. Germline loops: CDR1 MNHEY, CDR2 SMNVEV (reference sequence).

This clonotype was detected only a few times. V is TRBV6-1 and J is TRBJ1-2; D not certain. Trimming cost V 3 bases and J 0 bases, with 5 bases left between them. The CDR3 contains 13 residues. CDR1 MNHNS and CDR2 SASEGT come from the germline V gene. The CDR3 sequence: CASSDSANYGYTF. CDR3 in DNA: TGTGCCAGCAGTGACAGTGCTAACTATGGCTACACCTTC.

The V and J genes are TRBV6-5 and TRBJ1-1, with D hard to call. The ends were cut back, 0 bases at V and 6 bases at J, with 8 bases in the middle. Per germline, CDR1 MNHEY and CDR2 SVGAGI. CDR3 length: 13 amino acids. The CDR3 is CASSYSMLAEAFF. CDR3 DNA sequence: TGTGCCAGCAGTTACTCGATGTTGGCTGAAGCTTTCTTT.

The chain is built from TRBV6-6 and TRBJ1-1; tentative D call: TRBD1 (6 bases). The germline CDR1 and CDR2 sequences are MNHNY and SVGAGI (reference sequence). The CDR3 has 15 residues. Trimming removed 6 bases at V and 1 base at J, with 15 bases between. The CDR3 nucleotides read TGTGCCAGCAGACCAACAGGGTATCCGAACACTGAAGCTTTCTTT. Translating it yields CASRPTGYPNTEAFF.

This clonotype was counted a few times. The V gene is TRBV30, the J gene TRBJ2-2; 9 bases fit TRBD2. V lost 2 bases, J lost 4 bases, and 26 bases stayed unmatched. CDR1 is GTSNPN, CDR2 SVGIG, per germline (reference sequence). This CDR3 is 22 amino acids long. Here the CDR3 reads CAWSLTHWASGKPRAGTGELFF. The CDR3 DNA follows: TGTGCCTGGAGTTTAACCCATTGGGCTAGCGGGAAACCCCGGGCGGGCACCGGGGAGCTGTTTTTT.

This rearrangement joins TRBV10-3 to TRBJ2-1; no clear D gene. Between the trimmed V and J ends, which lost 0 bases and 2 bases, there was a span of 11 bases. Germline V gene sequence: CDR1 ENHRY, CDR2 SYGVKD. The CDR3 consists of 16 residues. CDR3 sequence: CAISESKGTAYNEQFF. The CDR3 coding sequence is TGTGCCATCAGTGAGTCGAAGGGCACCGCCTACAATGAGCAGTTCTTC.

The chain employs TRBV28 and TRBJ1-1; no clear D gene. CDR3 length: 17 residues. From germline, CDR1 is MDHEN and CDR2 SYDVKM. V was shortened by 0 bases and J by 5 bases, with 19 bases between the two germline ends. CDR3 nucleotides: TGTGCCAGCAGTTTATGGGGGTCGAGGGCAGGACTAACTGAAGCTTTCTTT. Its protein is CASSLWGSRAGLTEAFF.

The genes are TRBV30 and TRBJ1-1; 8 nucleotides agree with TRBD1. This CDR3 region has 14 residues. CDR1 GTSNPN and CDR2 SVGIG come from the germline V gene (reference sequence). The ends lost 4 bases at V and 5 bases at J; junction bases unmatched: 9. The chain's CDR3 is CAWMPGGAYTEAFF. The DNA for the CDR3 is TGTGCCTGGATGCCAGGGGGCGCGTATACTGAAGCTTTCTTT.